The next 18 T cell receptor beta chains were all read from a single sample in a study of T cell repertoires in cytomegalovirus infection. TCRdb independently ran MiXCR on the reads; one entry per CDR3 protein. The sample carries about 250,000 distinct CDR3 sequences, approximately 15% recorded once. Sequenced input: CD8+ T cells from PBMCs. The origin of the receptors is a human donor in good health (CMV status not recorded). Some clones in this sample may be carry-over from other donors' samples.

By proportion, this clonotype is medium-sized (0.01 to 0.1%). The chain couples TRBV7-2 to TRBJ2-3, with TRBD1 matching over 8 bases. V was pared by 5 bases and J by 2 bases, with 6 bases of the junction left unmatched. Germline lookup yields CDR1 SGHTA and CDR2 FQGNSA. The CDR3 is 15 amino acids. CDR3 loop: CASSEGDRITDTQYF. The CDR3 DNA reads as TGTGCCAGCAGCGAGGGGGACAGGATCACAGATACGCAGTATTTT.

This clonotype was counted at least ten times. V usage is TRBV28 and J usage is TRBJ2-5, with 13 bases fitting TRBD2. This CDR3 has 17 amino acids. The V gene end was trimmed by 1 base and the J gene end by 5 bases; junction bases not matched to a gene: 7. Germline CDR1 MDHEN, CDR2 SYDVKM. This chain's CDR3 is CASSLFGLAGASETQYF. DNA for the CDR3: TGTGCCAGCAGTTTATTCGGACTAGCGGGGGCCTCGGAGACCCAGTACTTC.

The chain uses TRBV14 and TRBJ2-5; D unresolved. Germline V gene sequence: CDR1 SGHDN, CDR2 FVKESK. The length of the CDR3 is 14 residues. The V end was cut by 4 bases, the J end by 0 bases, with 9 bases between. CDR3 in DNA: TGTGCCAGCAGCCTACTTCAGTACCAAGAGACCCAGTACTTC. Its protein is CASSLLQYQETQYF. The full variable domain, with the rest looked up from reference TRBV14 and TRBJ2-5, is EAGVTQFPSHSVIEKGQTVTLRCDPISGHDNLYWYRRVMGKEIKFLLHFVKESKQDESGMPNNRFLAERTGGTYSTLKVQPAELEDSGVYFCASSLLQYQETQYFGPGTRLLVL.

This clonotype was seen only a few times. The CDR3 coding sequence is TGTGCCAGCTCACCCGCTCGAGGGCGGAACACTGAAGCTTTCTTT. This translates into CASSPARGRNTEAFF. V is TRBV18 and J is TRBJ1-1; no definite D call. Germline-derived CDR1 and CDR2 are KGHSH and LQKENI. V was trimmed by 3 bases and J by 1 base, leaving 12 bases between them. The CDR3 consists of 15 residues.

This clonotype was seen a few times. The chain carries TRBV15 and TRBJ1-4; D not certain. Trimming stripped 0 bases from V and 0 bases from J, with 14 bases between. Germline CDR1 LNHNV, CDR2 YYDKDF (reference sequence). CDR3 size: 18 residues. This chain's CDR3 is CATSRDRSVVATNEKLFF. Here the CDR3 DNA reads TGTGCCACCAGCAGAGATAGGTCGGTTGTTGCAACTAATGAAAAACTGTTTTTT. The variable domain in full, with the rest retrieved from reference TRBV15 and TRBJ1-4, is DAMVIQNPRYQVTQFGKPVTLSCSQTLNHNVMYWYQQKSSQAPKLLFHYYDKDFNNEADTPDNFQSRRPNTSFCFLDIRSPGLGDTAMYLCATSRDRSVVATNEKLFFGSGTQLSVL.

This clonotype turned up a few times. This chain uses TRBV12-3 or TRBV12-4 with TRBJ1-1; D possibly corresponds to TRBD1 (5 bases). The V end was cut by 2 bases, the J end by 5 bases, with 9 bases between. CDR3 length: 13 residues. This chain's CDR3 is CASSLWGGTEAFF. The CDR3 DNA reads as TGTGCCAGCAGTTTATGGGGGGGGACTGAAGCTTTCTTT.

V gene TRBV6-4 combines with J gene TRBJ2-3; 8 bases agree with TRBD1. J was trimmed by 1 base and V by 7 bases; bases with no gene match: 7. The CDR3 extends over 15 amino acids. The V gene's germline CDR1 is MRHNA and CDR2 SNTAGT. Here the CDR3 DNA reads TGTGCCAGCAAAAGACAGGGGCTACGCACAGATACGCAGTATTTT. Its translation is CASKRQGLRTDTQYF.

This clonotype appeared many times. V is TRBV7-2 and J is TRBJ2-7, with TRBD2 as a possible D gene (5 bases). Per germline, CDR1 SGHTA and CDR2 FQGNSA. The V end lost 3 bases, the J end lost 5 bases, and 11 bases lay between the germline ends. The CDR3 contains 13 residues. The CDR3, as DNA: TGTGCCAGCAGCTTCGCTGGCGGGCACGAGCAGTACTTC. Its protein product is CASSFAGGHEQYF.

This clonotype was observed many times. The chain is built from TRBV7-9 and TRBJ2-7; the D gene is possibly TRBD2 (6 bases). Germline V CDR1 and CDR2: SEHNR, FQNEAQ (reference sequence). Trimming took 5 bases from V and 3 from J, leaving 23 bases between them. This CDR3 comprises 17 residues. CDR3 loop: CASSPRERRGVFYEQYF. The CDR3 region has the DNA TGTGCCAGCAGCCCAAGGGAAAGGAGGGGTGTATTCTACGAGCAGTACTTC.

The chain joins TRBV10-3 to TRBJ1-1, with D uncertain. The CDR3 length is 14 residues. The V end was cut by 6 bases, the J end by 0 bases, with 11 bases between. CDR1 is ENHRY, CDR2 SYGVKD, per germline. In nucleotides, the CDR3 is TGTGCCATCAGGGGATCGGGAATGAACACTGAAGCTTTCTTT. It specifies CAIRGSGMNTEAFF.

This clonotype was detected a few times. The rearrangement uses TRBV11-2 and TRBJ2-7; no clear D gene. Germline values: CDR1 SGHAT, CDR2 FQNNGV. This CDR3 has 15 residues. V gave up 2 bases and J gave up 0 bases, with 11 bases separating them. CDR3 region: CASSLSTPGSYEQYF. CDR3 DNA sequence: TGTGCCAGCAGCTTATCCACCCCAGGCTCCTACGAGCAGTACTTC.

V and J are TRBV5-1 and TRBJ1-1; maybe TRBD1 (5 bases). Trimming shortened V by 0 bases and J by 0 bases, and 9 bases separated the two germline ends. The CDR3 sequence is 15 residues long. Germline-derived CDR1 and CDR2 are SGHRS and YFSETQ. The CDR3 region is CASSLEGTVNTEAFF. The DNA of the CDR3 is TGCGCCAGCAGCTTGGAAGGGACTGTGAACACTGAAGCTTTCTTT.

In this sample, this clonotype turned up many times. The CDR3: CASSPTGGLRTDTEAFF. Here the CDR3 DNA reads TGTGCCAGCAGCCCGACCGGGGGGTTGAGGACGGACACTGAAGCTTTCTTT. V is TRBV7-9 and J is TRBJ1-1; D is possibly TRBD1 (5 bases). Germline loops: CDR1 SEHNR, CDR2 FQNEAQ (reference sequence). This CDR3 is built from 17 residues. Trimming took off 5 bases at V and 3 bases at J, with 22 bases between the two ends.

The V gene is TRBV19, the J gene TRBJ1-5, with TRBD1 as a possible D gene (5 bases). The CDR3 loop spans 12 amino acids. Looked up from germline, CDR1 is LNHDA and CDR2 is SQIVND (reference sequence). The germline V and J ends were trimmed by 1 base and 16 bases, with 14 bases remaining between them. The CDR3 DNA reads TGTGCCAGTAGTATAGGGACACTAGGGGCCCATTTT. Translating it yields CASSIGTLGAHF.

This clonotype was counted many times. The chain links TRBV7-2 to TRBJ1-1; possible D gene TRBD1, 5 bases. Trimming pared 1 base from V and 11 bases from J, leaving 20 bases between. The germline V gene has CDR1 SGHTA and CDR2 FQGNSA. The CDR3 extends over 15 amino acids. The CDR3 protein is CASSLVAGEVPRAFF. CDR3 sequence (DNA): TGTGCCAGCAGCTTAGTTGCGGGGGAGGTTCCCCGGGCTTTCTTT.

This clonotype was recorded at least ten times. The chain recombines TRBV2 with TRBJ1-1, with D unclear. CDR1 is SNHLY and CDR2 is FYNNEI in the germline V gene. The V gene lost 6 bases and the J gene lost 8 bases, with 22 bases spanning the gap. The CDR3 runs 15 residues. Here the CDR3 DNA reads TGTGCCAGCAGATTACGGGGAGAGGCCTTTGGGGAAGCTTTCTTT. It yields the protein CASRLRGEAFGEAFF.

V usage is TRBV7-9 and J usage is TRBJ1-1; D unresolved. The germline CDR1 and CDR2 sequences are SEHNR and FQNEAQ (reference sequence). V lost 5 bases to trimming and J lost 9 bases, with 7 bases between them. This CDR3 has 10 amino acids. CDR3: CASSLEQAFF. The CDR3 DNA sequence: TGTGCCAGCAGCCTAGAGCAAGCTTTCTTT.

This chain links TRBV7-9 with TRBJ2-5, with D unresolved. The CDR3 consists of 14 residues. Germline values: CDR1 SEHNR, CDR2 FQNEAQ (reference sequence). The ends were cut back, 5 bases at V and 10 bases at J, with 20 bases in the middle. The CDR3: CASSLPGAPRDQYF. CDR3 nucleotide sequence: TGTGCCAGCAGCCTGCCCGGAGCCCCAAGGGACCAGTACTTC. Filled out from reference TRBV7-9 and TRBJ2-5, the complete variable domain reads DTGVSQNPRHKITKRGQNVTFRCDPISEHNRLYWYRQTLGQGPEFLTYFQNEAQLEKSRLLSDRFSAERPKGSFSTLEIQRTEQGDSAMYLCASSLPGAPRDQYFGPGTRLLVL.